These 3 T cell receptor beta chains came from one sample sequenced in a study of response to subunit inactivated influenza vaccine. TCRdb re-analysed the RT-PCR reads in MiXCR, keeping a single row per CDR3 protein. The sample has under 950,000 distinct CDR3 sequences, 21% seen once; the top ten hold roughly 10%. The starting material was PBMCs from blood, obtained 4 to 6 days after vaccination. The receptors stem from a man in his fifties or sixties who received an inactivated influenza vaccine.

The chain carries TRBV7-2 and TRBJ2-3; 13 positions match TRBD2. Germline loops: CDR1 SGHTA, CDR2 FQGNSA. The J segment lost 6 bases and the V segment lost 1 base, leaving 7 bases of the junction unmatched. The CDR3 length is 17 residues. CDR3 loop: CASSLGGLAGKGDTQYF. For the CDR3, the DNA is TGTGCCAGCAGCTTAGGGGGACTAGCGGGGAAGGGGGATACGCAGTATTTT.

This clonotype was counted ten times or more. This sequence joins TRBV29-1 and TRBJ1-5, with D perhaps TRBD1 (6 bases). The CDR3 has 12 amino acids. V lost 6 bases to trimming and J lost 6 bases, with 12 bases between them. CDR1 is SQVTM, CDR2 ANQGSEA, per germline. The CDR3, as DNA: TGCAGCGTGGGTGGGGGCGGTCAGCCCCAGCATTTT. As protein: CSVGGGGQPQHF.

This clonotype has at least ten counts. The CDR3 nucleotides are TGCAGTGCCAGGACTAGCGGGGGCACAGATACGCAGTATTTT. The encoded protein is CSARTSGGTDTQYF. The chain is built from TRBV20-1 and TRBJ2-3; 12 nucleotides agree with TRBD2. The CDR3 has 14 amino acids. Looked up from germline, CDR1 is DFQATT and CDR2 is SNEGSKA (reference sequence). V gave up 6 bases and J gave up 1 base; unmatched junction bases: 2.